A selection of T cell receptor beta chains follows, all from one sample in a study of cytomegalovirus exposure and HLA in healthy donors. Libraries were prepared by immunoSEQ multiplex PCR; TCRdb keeps only in-frame clonotypes and omits some of them. The sample lists about 150,000 clones; approximately 80% were seen once. Sequencing used PBMCs. The receptors were sampled from a man younger than 35 in good health and CMV-seronegative. CDR3s include the opening cysteine and the closing phenylalanine or tryptophan. Each record gives: V gene, clone size, J gene, CDR3 protein. Clone size, where shown, is once, few, many, or a class for clones that have expanded.

TRBV2	-	TRBJ2-3	CASRGTVQGDTQYF
TRBV10-3	-	TRBJ1-2	CAISDPRGDSNYGYTF
TRBV7-6	-	TRBJ2-7	CASSLGGLVYEQYF
TRBV7-9	few	TRBJ2-5	CASSFGTGVQETQYF
TRBV27	-	TRBJ2-2	CASSLSIGLANTGELFF
TRBV5-1	-	TRBJ1-1	CASSAGQGGGRYTEAFF
TRBV9	-	TRBJ2-1	CASSGGGAGYNEQFF
TRBV6-5	-	TRBJ1-1	CASTRGAGTEAFF
TRBV5-6	-	TRBJ2-1	CASSTGPIGYNEQFF
TRBV7-2	-	TRBJ2-5	CASNQGLRETQYF
TRBV28	once	TRBJ1-1	CASSPIGQGRGAFF
TRBV7-2	-	TRBJ1-5	CASSLKTGGNQPQHF
TRBV18	-	TRBJ1-1	CASSPKGARGANTEAFF
TRBV28	-	TRBJ2-2	CASSDRPQGRDTGELFF
TRBV7-2	-	TRBJ1-3	CASSLGSPGAIGNTIYF
TRBV5-6	many	TRBJ2-1	CASSPGTNPYNEQFF
TRBV15	-	TRBJ2-7	CATSIFSGGLNEQYF
TRBV25-1	few	TRBJ1-1	CASSELPGAGTGAFF
TRBV4-1	once	TRBJ2-1	CASSLGLAGTNEQFF
TRBV27	-	TRBJ1-1	CASGVGAGAEAFF
TRBV28	-	TRBJ2-7	CASSSPRTGGYEQYF
TRBV9	-	TRBJ2-5	CASSVGVGEVSGRLGETQYF
TRBV29-1	few	TRBJ1-1	CSVGPRQIEAFF
TRBV6-5	-	TRBJ2-5	CASSYGASGAGETQYF
TRBV6-4	once	TRBJ2-1	CASSASGGANEQFF
TRBV6-5	-	TRBJ2-7	CASSYTGAKQYF
TRBV12-5	-	TRBJ2-2	CASGLDDRNTGELFF
TRBV5-1	-	TRBJ2-1	CASSLEGASEGFF
TRBV2	-	TRBJ2-3	CASSLANWGTDTQYF
TRBV7-9	-	TRBJ2-3	CASSPAGSTDTQYF
TRBV6-5	-	TRBJ1-2	CASSPLQASGYGYTF